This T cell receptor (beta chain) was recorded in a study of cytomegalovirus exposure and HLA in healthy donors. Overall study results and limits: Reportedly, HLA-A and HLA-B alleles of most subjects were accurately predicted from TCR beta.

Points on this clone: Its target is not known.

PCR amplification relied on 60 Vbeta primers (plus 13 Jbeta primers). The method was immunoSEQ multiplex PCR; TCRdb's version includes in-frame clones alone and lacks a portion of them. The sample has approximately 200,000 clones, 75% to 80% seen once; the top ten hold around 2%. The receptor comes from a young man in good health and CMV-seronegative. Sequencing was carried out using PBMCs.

The CDR3 loop reads CASSLGSRDNTEAFF. The CDR3, as DNA: TGTGCCAGCAGCTTAGGGTCCAGGGATAACACTGAAGCTTTCTTT. V usage is TRBV13 and J usage is TRBJ1-1; D is possibly TRBD1 (5 bases). Germline CDR1 PRHDT, CDR2 FYEKMQ (reference sequence). The V gene lost 0 bases and the J gene lost 2 bases, with 10 bases spanning the gap. The CDR3 contains 15 residues.